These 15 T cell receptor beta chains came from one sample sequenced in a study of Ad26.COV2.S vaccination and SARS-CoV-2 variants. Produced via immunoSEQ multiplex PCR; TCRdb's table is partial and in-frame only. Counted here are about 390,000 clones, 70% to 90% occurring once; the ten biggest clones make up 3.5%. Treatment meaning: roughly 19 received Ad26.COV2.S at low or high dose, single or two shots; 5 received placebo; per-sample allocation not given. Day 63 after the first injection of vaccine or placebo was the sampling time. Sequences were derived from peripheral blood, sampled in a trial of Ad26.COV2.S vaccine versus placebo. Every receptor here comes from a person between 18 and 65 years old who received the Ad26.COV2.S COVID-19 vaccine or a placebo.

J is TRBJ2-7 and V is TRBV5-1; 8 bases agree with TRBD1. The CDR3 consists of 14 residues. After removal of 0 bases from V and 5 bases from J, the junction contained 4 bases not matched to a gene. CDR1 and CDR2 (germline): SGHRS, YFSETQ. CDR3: CASSLAGGAHEQYF. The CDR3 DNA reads TGCGCCAGCAGCTTGGCAGGGGGCGCCCACGAGCAGTACTTC.

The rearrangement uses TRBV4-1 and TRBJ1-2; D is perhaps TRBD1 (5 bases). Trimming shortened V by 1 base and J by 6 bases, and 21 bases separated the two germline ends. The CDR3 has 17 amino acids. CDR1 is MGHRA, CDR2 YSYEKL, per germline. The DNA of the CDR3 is TGCGCCAGCAGCCAAGCCCCTGACAGTGCCGAGGTGGATGGCTACACCTTC. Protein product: CASSQAPDSAEVDGYTF.

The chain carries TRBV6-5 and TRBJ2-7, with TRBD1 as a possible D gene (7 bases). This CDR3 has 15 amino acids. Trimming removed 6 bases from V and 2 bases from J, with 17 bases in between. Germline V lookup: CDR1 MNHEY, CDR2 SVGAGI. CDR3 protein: CASRTGAGGTYEQYF. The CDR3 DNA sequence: TGTGCCAGCAGAACGGGGGCAGGGGGTACCTACGAGCAGTACTTC.

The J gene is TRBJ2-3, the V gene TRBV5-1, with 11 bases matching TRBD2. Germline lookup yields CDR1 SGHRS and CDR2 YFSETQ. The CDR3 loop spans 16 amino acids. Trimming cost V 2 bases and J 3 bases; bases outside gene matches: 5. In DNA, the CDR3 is TGCGCCAGCAGCTTCTATCTAGCGGGGGGAACAGATACGCAGTATTTT. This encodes CASSFYLAGGTDTQYF.

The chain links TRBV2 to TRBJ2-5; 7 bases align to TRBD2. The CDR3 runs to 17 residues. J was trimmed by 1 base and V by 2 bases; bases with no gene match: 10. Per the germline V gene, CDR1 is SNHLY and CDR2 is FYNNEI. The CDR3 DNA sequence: TGTGCCAGCAGTGAACCCATGGGGGGGGACGGCCAAGAGACCCAGTACTTC. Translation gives CASSEPMGGDGQETQYF. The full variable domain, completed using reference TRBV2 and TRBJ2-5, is EPEVTQTPSHQVTQMGQEVILRCVPISNHLYFYWYRQILGQKVEFLVSFYNNEISEKSEIFDDQFSVERPDGSNFTLKIRSTKLEDSAMYFCASSEPMGGDGQETQYFGPGTRLLVL.

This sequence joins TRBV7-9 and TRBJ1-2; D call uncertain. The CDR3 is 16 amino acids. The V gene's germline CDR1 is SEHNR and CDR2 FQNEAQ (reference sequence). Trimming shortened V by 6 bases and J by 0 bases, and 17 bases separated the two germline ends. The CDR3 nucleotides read TGTGCCAGCAGTTCAAGCAGGATTCCTTCTAACTATGGCTACACCTTC. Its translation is CASSSSRIPSNYGYTF. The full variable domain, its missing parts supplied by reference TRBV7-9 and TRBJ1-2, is DTGVSQNPRHKITKRGQNVTFRCDPISEHNRLYWYRQTLGQGPEFLTYFQNEAQLEKSRLLSDRFSAERPKGSFSTLEIQRTEQGDSAMYLCASSSSRIPSNYGYTFGSGTRLTVV.

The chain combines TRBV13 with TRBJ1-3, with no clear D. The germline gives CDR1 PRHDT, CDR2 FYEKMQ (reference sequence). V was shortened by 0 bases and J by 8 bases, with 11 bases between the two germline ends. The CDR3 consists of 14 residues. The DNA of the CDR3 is TGTGCCAGCAGCTTAGGGGTCGGTGGGGACACCATATATTTT. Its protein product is CASSLGVGGDTIYF.

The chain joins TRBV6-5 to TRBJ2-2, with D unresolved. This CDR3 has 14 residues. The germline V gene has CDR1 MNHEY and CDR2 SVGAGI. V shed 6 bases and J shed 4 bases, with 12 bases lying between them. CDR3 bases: TGTGCCAGCAGCCCCCGGACCCGCACCGGGGAGCTGTTTTTT. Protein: CASSPRTRTGELFF.

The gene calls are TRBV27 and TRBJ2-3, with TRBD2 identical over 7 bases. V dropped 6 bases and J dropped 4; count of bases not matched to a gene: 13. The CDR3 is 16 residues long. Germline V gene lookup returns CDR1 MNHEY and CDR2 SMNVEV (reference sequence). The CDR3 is CASRGIRTSWADTQYF. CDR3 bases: TGTGCCAGCAGGGGAATCCGGACTAGTTGGGCAGATACGCAGTATTTT.

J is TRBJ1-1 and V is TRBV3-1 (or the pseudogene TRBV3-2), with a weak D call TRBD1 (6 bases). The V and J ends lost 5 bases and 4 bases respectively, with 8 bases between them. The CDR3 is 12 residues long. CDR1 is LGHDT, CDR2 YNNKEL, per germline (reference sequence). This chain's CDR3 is CASSGTITEAFF. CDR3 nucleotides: TGTGCCAGCAGCGGGACAATCACTGAAGCTTTCTTT.

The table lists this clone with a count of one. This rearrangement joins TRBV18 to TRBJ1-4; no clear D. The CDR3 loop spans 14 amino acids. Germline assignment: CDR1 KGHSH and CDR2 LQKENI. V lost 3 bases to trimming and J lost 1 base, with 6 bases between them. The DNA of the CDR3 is TGTGCCAGCTCACCTAAGAGAACTAATGAAAAACTGTTTTTT. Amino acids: CASSPKRTNEKLFF.

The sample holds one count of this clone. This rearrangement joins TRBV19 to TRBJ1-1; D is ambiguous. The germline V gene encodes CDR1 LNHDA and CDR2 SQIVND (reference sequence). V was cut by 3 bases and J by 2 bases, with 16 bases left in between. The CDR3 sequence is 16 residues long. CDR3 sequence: CASSIILSGPNTEAFF. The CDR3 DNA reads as TGTGCCAGTAGTATTATCCTCAGCGGCCCAAACACTGAAGCTTTCTTT. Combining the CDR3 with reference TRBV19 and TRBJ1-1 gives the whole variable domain DGGITQSPKYLFRKEGQNVTLSCEQNLNHDAMYWYRQDPGQGLRLIYYSQIVNDFQKGDIAEGYSVSREKKESFPLTVTSAQKNPTAFYLCASSIILSGPNTEAFFGQGTRLTVV.

The CDR3 protein is CASSLTHSYNEQFF. CDR3 coding DNA: TGCGCCAGCAGCTTAACACACTCCTACAATGAGCAGTTCTTC. The chain uses TRBV5-1 and TRBJ2-1; D not certain. Trimming shortened V by 2 bases and J by 0 bases, and 6 bases separated the two germline ends. In germline, CDR1 is SGHRS, CDR2 YFSETQ. The CDR3 sequence is 14 residues long.

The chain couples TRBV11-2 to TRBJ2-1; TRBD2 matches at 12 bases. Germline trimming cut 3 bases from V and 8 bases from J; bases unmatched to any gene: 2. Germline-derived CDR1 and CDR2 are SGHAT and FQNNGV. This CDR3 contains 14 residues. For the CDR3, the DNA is TGTGCCAGCAGCTTGCTAGCGGGGGGGGATGAGCAGTTCTTC. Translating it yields CASSLLAGGDEQFF.

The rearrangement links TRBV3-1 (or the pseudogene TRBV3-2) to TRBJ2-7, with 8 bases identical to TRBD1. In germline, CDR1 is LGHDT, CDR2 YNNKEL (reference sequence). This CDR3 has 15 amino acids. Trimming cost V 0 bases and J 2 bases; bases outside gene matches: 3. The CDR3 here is CASSQDSGQAYEQYF. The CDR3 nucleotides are TGTGCCAGCAGCCAAGATTCGGGACAGGCCTACGAGCAGTACTTC.